A selection of T cell receptor beta chains follows, all from one sample in a study of human T cells and chemical hapten exposure. TCRdb used MiXCR to reprocess the reads, holding one entry per CDR3 protein. This table has about 120,000 distinct CDR3 sequences, approximately 9% appearing once. Source material: whole blood. The receptors originated from a human donor in good health. Some clones in this sample may be carry-over from other donors' samples. CDR3s include the opening cysteine and the closing phenylalanine or tryptophan. A D gene is named only where the DNA matches it firmly. Not all rows give a size; the values are once, few, many and, for expanded clones, a class.

J: TRBJ2-5
size: NA
V: TRBV20-1
D: NA
CDR3: CSARDPWAQETQYF
DNA: TGCAGTGCTAGAGATCCGTGGGCCCAAGAGACCCAGTACTTC

J: TRBJ1-5
size: NA
V: TRBV2
D: NA
CDR3: CASSEARVGGNQPQHF
DNA: TGTGCCAGCAGTGAAGCGCGAGTAGGAGGCAATCAGCCCCAGCATTTT

J: TRBJ1-5
size: many
V: TRBV20-1
D: NA
CDR3: CSAISYSNQPQHF
DNA: TGCAGTGCTATAAGCTATAGCAATCAGCCCCAGCATTTT

J: TRBJ2-4
size: few
V: TRBV11-2
D: TRBD1
CDR3: CASSFIRGHIQYF
DNA: TGTGCCAGCAGCTTTATAAGGGGGCACATTCAGTACTTC

J: TRBJ2-6
size: few
V: TRBV5-5
D: NA
CDR3: CASSSPRRVGANVLTF
DNA: TGTGCCAGCAGCTCCCCTAGGCGGGTTGGGGCCAACGTCCTGACTTTC

J: TRBJ2-2
size: few
V: TRBV19
D: NA
CDR3: CAISARTMNTGELFF
DNA: TGTGCTATCTCCGCCAGGACAATGAACACCGGGGAGCTGTTTTTT

J: TRBJ1-2
size: few
V: TRBV7-9
D: TRBD1
CDR3: CASSLDAGGGYTF
DNA: TGTGCCAGCAGCTTAGATGCAGGGGGTGGCTACACCTTC

J: TRBJ2-5
size: NA
V: TRBV27
D: TRBD1
CDR3: CASSLGAGGGQETQYF
DNA: TGTGCCAGCAGTTTAGGGGCAGGGGGCGGTCAAGAGACCCAGTACTTC

J: TRBJ1-5
size: many
V: TRBV7-9
D: NA
CDR3: CASSLGVAINQPQHF
DNA: TGTGCCAGCAGCTTAGGGGTTGCGATTAATCAGCCCCAGCATTTT

J: TRBJ2-1
size: few
V: TRBV13
D: NA
CDR3: CASSTNARPSYNEQFF
DNA: TGTGCCAGCAGCACTAACGCGCGTCCCTCCTACAATGAGCAGTTCTTC

J: TRBJ1-5
size: many
V: TRBV6-2/TRBV6-3
D: TRBD1
CDR3: CASSYRRAGGGLPQHF
DNA: TGTGCCAGCAGTTATCGGCGGGCAGGGGGCGGCCTGCCCCAGCATTTT

J: TRBJ2-2
size: NA
V: TRBV27
D: NA
CDR3: CASSLYPKTGELFF
DNA: TGTGCCAGCAGTTTATACCCGAAAACCGGGGAGCTGTTTTTT

J: TRBJ2-5
size: NA
V: TRBV5-1
D: TRBD1
CDR3: CASSPGGTGVPETQYF
DNA: TGCGCCAGCAGCCCTGGAGGGACAGGGGTCCCAGAGACCCAGTACTTC

J: TRBJ1-1
size: many
V: TRBV5-1
D: NA
CDR3: CASSSGVGAFF
DNA: TGCGCCAGCAGCTCAGGGGTCGGAGCTTTCTTT

J: TRBJ2-1
size: few
V: TRBV4-3
D: TRBD1
CDR3: CASSQDVGQGPYNEQFF
DNA: TGCGCCAGCAGCCAAGATGTGGGACAGGGGCCCTACAATGAGCAGTTCTTC

J: TRBJ2-3
size: NA
V: TRBV29-1
D: TRBD2
CDR3: CSVLRTSGREGPTDTQYF
DNA: TGCAGCGTTCTCCGGACTAGCGGGAGGGAGGGCCCCACAGATACGCAGTATTTT

J: TRBJ2-3
size: NA
V: TRBV20-1
D: TRBD2
CDR3: CSALAGGPVDTQYF
DNA: TGCAGTGCTCTAGCGGGAGGGCCGGTAGATACGCAGTATTTT

J: TRBJ2-7
size: many
V: TRBV20-1
D: NA
CDR3: CSARGLKPYEQYF
DNA: TGCAGTGCTAGAGGACTAAAGCCCTACGAGCAGTACTTC

J: TRBJ1-1
size: many
V: TRBV29-1
D: NA
CDR3: CSVEANTEAFF
DNA: TGCAGCGTTGAGGCCAACACTGAAGCTTTCTTT

J: TRBJ2-7
size: many
V: TRBV10-1
D: TRBD2
CDR3: CASRAGTSGTYEQYF
DNA: TGCGCCAGCAGGGCCGGGACTAGCGGGACCTACGAGCAGTACTTC